The rows below give T cell receptor beta chains drawn from one sample of a study of cytomegalovirus exposure and HLA in healthy donors. The protocol was immunoSEQ multiplex PCR, while the TCRdb copy is restricted to in-frame clones and leaves out a portion. The sample yields some 200,000 clones, over 80% seen once. The sequencing sample was made of PBMCs. The receptor set was obtained from a boy aged 2 to 10 in good health and CMV-seronegative. CDR3s include the opening cysteine and the closing phenylalanine or tryptophan. A D gene is named only where the DNA matches it firmly. Where a row states a size, it is once, few, many or the class of an expanded clone; other rows omit it.

v_call	d_call	j_call	clone_size	cdr3_aa	cdr3_nt
TRBV25-1	TRBD1	TRBJ1-2	NA	CASSGTAINYGYTF	TGTGCCAGCAGCGGGACAGCGATTAACTATGGCTACACCTTC
TRBV23-1	NA	TRBJ1-1	NA	CASTSGSGGPMNTEAFF	TGCGCCAGCACGTCAGGTTCAGGAGGGCCCATGAACACTGAAGCTTTCTTT
TRBV18	TRBD1	TRBJ2-7	NA	CASSDSGTGAYEQYF	TGTGCCAGCTCAGATTCCGGGACAGGAGCCTACGAGCAGTACTTC
TRBV5-6	TRBD1	TRBJ2-5	NA	CASSLGLRTGYQETQYF	TGTGCCAGCAGCTTGGGTCTTAGGACAGGGTACCAAGAGACCCAGTACTTC
TRBV11-2	NA	TRBJ2-1	once	CASSSSGYEQFF	TGTGCCAGCAGCTCCTCGGGGTACGAGCAGTTCTTC
TRBV19	NA	TRBJ1-5	NA	CASSRGGSNQPQHF	TGTGCCAGTAGTCGGGGGGGGAGCAATCAGCCCCAGCATTTT
TRBV5-1	TRBD2	TRBJ2-1	NA	CASSLASSGRYEQFF	TGCGCCAGCAGCTTGGCCTCTAGCGGGAGGTATGAGCAGTTCTTC
TRBV6-1	NA	TRBJ2-7	NA	CASILGGPEQYF	TGTGCCAGCATCCTGGGGGGGCCCGAGCAGTACTTC
TRBV30	NA	TRBJ2-1	NA	CAWSVGVSSYNEQFF	TGTGCCTGGAGTGTAGGGGTGAGCTCCTACAATGAGCAGTTCTTC
TRBV19	TRBD1	TRBJ1-5	NA	CASSLDTGGNQPQHF	TGTGCCAGTAGTTTGGACACAGGGGGCAACCAGCCCCAGCATTTT
TRBV5-6	NA	TRBJ2-7	NA	CASSWGGRGTGEQYF	TGTGCCAGCAGCTGGGGGGGGCGGGGGACGGGCGAGCAGTACTTC
TRBV29-1	NA	TRBJ1-3	NA	CSVVSGNTIYF	TGCAGCGTTGTATCTGGAAACACCATATATTTT